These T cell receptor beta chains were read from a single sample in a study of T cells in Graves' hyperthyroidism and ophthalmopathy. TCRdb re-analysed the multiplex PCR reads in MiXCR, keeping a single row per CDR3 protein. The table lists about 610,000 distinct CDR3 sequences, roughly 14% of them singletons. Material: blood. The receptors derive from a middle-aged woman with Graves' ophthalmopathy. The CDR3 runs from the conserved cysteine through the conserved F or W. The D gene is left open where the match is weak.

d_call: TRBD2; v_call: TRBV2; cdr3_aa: CASNLSGLAGLPYEQYF
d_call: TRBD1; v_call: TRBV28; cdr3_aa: CASHSGQGVEQYF
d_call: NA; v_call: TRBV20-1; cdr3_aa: CSARGGGEAFF
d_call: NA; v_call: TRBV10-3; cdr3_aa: CAIMVGEEDGYTF
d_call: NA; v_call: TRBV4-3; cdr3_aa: CASSQDLGRTGGAFF
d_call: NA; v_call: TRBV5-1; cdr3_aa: CASSSQGSFEETQYF
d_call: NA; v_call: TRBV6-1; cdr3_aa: CASTTDGNTEAFF
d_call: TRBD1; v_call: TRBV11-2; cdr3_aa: CASSSGQGRFNYGYTF
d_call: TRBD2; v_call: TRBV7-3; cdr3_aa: CASSLVGGAVETQYF
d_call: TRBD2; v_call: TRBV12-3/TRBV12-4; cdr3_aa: CASSKLAYEQYF
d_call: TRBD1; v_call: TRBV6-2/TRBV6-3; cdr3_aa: CASSHLQGDTEAFF
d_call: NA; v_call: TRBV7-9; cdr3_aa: CASRLAATYEQYF
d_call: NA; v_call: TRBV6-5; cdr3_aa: CASSRNTEAFF
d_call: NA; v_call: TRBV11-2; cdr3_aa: CASSHAANSGNTIYF
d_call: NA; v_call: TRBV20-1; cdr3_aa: CSASRDGGMSRMDEQYF
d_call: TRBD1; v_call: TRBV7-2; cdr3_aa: CASSPGQESPNKYF
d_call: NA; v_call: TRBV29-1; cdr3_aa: CSARVGVDQPQHF
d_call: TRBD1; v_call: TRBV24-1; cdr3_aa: CATSEQGAGNQPQHF
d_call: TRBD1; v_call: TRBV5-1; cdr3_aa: CASSWRQGTSYEQYF
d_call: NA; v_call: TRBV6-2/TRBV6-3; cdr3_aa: CASSLPGHHTGELFF
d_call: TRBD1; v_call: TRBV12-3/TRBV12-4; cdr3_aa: CASSLRPGGSYEQYF
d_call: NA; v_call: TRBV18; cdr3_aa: CASSPRSQEDQPQHF
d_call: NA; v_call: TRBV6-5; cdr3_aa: CASSYRQSSSYEQYF
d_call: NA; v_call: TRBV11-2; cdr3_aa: CASSLVIGQGPTYEQYF
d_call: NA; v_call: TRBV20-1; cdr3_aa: CSARFPDGTGIYGYTF
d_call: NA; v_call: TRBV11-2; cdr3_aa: CASSLLGEDEQYF
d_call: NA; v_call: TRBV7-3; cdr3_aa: CASSLIFAFF
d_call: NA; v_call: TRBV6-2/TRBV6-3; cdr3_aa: CASSYIRETVSYEQYF
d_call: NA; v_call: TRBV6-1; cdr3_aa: CASRAGTGTRELFF
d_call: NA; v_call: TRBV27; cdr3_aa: CASSKLARDEQYF
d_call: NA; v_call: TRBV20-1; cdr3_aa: CSVADLGGETQYF
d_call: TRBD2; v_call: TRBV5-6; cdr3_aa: CASSLAALAGGLSSYEQYF
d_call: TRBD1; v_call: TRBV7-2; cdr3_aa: CASSQQGQGLVGYTF
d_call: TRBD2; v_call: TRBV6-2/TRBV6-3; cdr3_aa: CASRRWTSGRWNTGELFF
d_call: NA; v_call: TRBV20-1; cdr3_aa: CSAKVGTHSYEQYF
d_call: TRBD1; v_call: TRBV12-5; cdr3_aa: CASGLGTGGSLGELFF
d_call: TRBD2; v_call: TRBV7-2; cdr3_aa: CASSLDASGRGVREQYF
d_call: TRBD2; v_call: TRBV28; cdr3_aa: CASGRPGLATPQETQYF
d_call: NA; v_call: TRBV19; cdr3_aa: CASSMAAPPGELFF
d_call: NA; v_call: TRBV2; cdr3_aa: CASHQDMNTEAFF
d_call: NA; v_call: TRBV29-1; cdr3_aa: CSVATGRIETQYF
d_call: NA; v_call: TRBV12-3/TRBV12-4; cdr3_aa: CASSRGGDGDGYTF
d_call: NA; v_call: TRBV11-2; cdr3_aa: CASSLEEWEARTYGYTF
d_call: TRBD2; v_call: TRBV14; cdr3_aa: CASSHSAGVTYEQYF
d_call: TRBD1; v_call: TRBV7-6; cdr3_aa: CASSADPGQANYGYTF
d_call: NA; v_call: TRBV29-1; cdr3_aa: CSVEEGEGQPQHF
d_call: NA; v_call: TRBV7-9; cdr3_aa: CASSPPGAPRGYTF
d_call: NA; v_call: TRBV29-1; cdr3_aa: CSAGRSYEQYF
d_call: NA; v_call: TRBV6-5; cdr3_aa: CASSYSTVGSPLHF
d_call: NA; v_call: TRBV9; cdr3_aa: CASSPQDGRGTEAFF
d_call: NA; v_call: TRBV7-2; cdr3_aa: CASSFEMGNYGYTF
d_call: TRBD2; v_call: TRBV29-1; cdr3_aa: CSVEARTSGTGTGELFF
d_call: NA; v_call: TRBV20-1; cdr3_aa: CSAPILRDTEAFF
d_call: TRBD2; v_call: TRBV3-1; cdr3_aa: CASSLGTSGPSFQFF
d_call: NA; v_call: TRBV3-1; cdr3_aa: CASSQDLGTAMNTEAFF
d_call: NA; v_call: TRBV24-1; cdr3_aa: CATSDSDGNYGYTF
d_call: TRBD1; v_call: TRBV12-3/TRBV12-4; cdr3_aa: CASSRTGARQPQHF
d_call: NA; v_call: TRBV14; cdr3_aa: CASSRGLWDEQYF
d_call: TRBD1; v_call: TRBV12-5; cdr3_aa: CASGIGTGAEAFF